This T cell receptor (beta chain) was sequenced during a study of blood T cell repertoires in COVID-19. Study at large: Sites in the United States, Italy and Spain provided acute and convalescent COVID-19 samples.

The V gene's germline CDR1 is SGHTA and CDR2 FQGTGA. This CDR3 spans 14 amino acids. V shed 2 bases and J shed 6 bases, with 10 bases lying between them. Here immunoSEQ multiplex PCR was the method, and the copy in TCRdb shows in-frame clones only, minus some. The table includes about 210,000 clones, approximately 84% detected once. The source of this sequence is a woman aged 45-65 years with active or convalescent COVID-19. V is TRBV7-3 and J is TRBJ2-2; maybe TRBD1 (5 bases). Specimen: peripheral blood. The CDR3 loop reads CASSLLSGSGELFF. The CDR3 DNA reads TGTGCCAGCAGCTTATTGTCAGGGTCCGGGGAGCTGTTTTTT. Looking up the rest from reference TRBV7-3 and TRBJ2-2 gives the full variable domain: GAGVSQTPSNKVTEKGKYVELRCDPISGHTALYWYRQSLGQGPEFLIYFQGTGAADDSGLPNDRFFAVRPEGSVSTLKIQRTERGDSAVYLCASSLLSGSGELFFGEGSRLTVL.